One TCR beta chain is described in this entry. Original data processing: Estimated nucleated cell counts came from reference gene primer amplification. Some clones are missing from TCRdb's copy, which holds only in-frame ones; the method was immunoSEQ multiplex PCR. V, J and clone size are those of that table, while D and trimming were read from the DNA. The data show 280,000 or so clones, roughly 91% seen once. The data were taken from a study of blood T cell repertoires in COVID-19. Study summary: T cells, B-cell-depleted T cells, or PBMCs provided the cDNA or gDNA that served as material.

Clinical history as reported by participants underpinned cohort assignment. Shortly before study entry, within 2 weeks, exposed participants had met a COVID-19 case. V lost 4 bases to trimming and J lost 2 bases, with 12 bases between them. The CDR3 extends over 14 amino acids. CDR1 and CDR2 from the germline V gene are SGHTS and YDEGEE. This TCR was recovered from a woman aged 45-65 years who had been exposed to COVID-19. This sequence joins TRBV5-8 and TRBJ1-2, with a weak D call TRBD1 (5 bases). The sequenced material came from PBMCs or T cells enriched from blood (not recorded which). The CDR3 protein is CASSTLRGNYGYTF. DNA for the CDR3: TGTGCCAGCAGCACTCTTCGGGGGAACTATGGCTACACCTTC.